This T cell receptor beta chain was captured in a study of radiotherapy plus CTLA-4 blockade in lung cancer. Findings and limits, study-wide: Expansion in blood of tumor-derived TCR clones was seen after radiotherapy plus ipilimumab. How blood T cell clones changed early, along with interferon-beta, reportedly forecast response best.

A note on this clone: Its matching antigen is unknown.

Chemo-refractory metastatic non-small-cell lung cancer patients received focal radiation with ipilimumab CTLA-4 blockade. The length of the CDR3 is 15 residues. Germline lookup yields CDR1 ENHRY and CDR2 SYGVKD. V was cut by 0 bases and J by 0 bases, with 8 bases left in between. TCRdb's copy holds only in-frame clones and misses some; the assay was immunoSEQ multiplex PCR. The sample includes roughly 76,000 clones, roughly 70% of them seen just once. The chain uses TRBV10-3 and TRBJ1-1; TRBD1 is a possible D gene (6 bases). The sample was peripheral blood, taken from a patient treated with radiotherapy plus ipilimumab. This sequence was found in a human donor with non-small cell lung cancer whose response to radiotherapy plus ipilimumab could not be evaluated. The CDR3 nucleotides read TGTGCCATCAGTGAGTCGGGGGCGGTGAACACTGAAGCTTTCTTT. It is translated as CAISESGAVNTEAFF.